One T cell receptor beta chain is described in this entry. What it binds is not known. Unstimulated naive, memory, effector memory and TEMRA subsets were subjected to sequencing in three donor pairs. The record originates from a study of siplizumab effects on memory and regulatory T cells. TCRdb keeps only in-frame clones here, not all; method: immunoSEQ multiplex PCR. Among about 91,000 clones listed, over 95% were seen once. Study-wide results and limits: Confirmation that proliferating Tregs from siplizumab cultures had suppressive function was not obtained.

This CDR3 region has 13 residues. Trimming pared 6 bases from V and 0 bases from J, leaving 6 bases between. Germline assignment: CDR1 SNHLY and CDR2 FYNNEI. The rearrangement uses TRBV2 and TRBJ1-3, with D unclear. Sequencing was carried out using naive CD4+ T cells sorted from blood. This sequence was found in a human donor in good health. CDR3 bases: TGTGCCAGCAGGACGGCCTCTGGAAACACCATATATTTT. It codes for CASRTASGNTIYF. Variable domain in full (rest from reference TRBV2 and TRBJ1-3): EPEVTQTPSHQVTQMGQEVILRCVPISNHLYFYWYRQILGQKVEFLVSFYNNEISEKSEIFDDQFSVERPDGSNFTLKIRSTKLEDSAMYFCASRTASGNTIYFGEGSWLTVV.